One and the same sample provided the 15 T cell receptor beta chains below, sequenced in a study of PD-1 blockade in classical Hodgkin lymphoma. The time point was: cycle 4 day 1 (C4D1), after more than 5 weeks of nivolumab. Each patient's relapse followed autologous stem cell transplantation, and brentuximab vedotin exposure varied. TCRdb's table, derived via immunoSEQ multiplex PCR, lists solely in-frame clones and lacks some. This table has roughly 60,000 clones, roughly nine tenths appearing once. Sequences were derived from peripheral blood mononuclear cells (PBMCs), sampled before the fourth cycle of nivolumab. The receptor source for this set is a human donor with classical Hodgkin lymphoma.

V gene TRBV28 combines with J gene TRBJ2-7; 11 bases are shared with TRBD2. J was trimmed by 4 bases and V by 6 bases; bases with no gene match: 14. Germline V lookup: CDR1 MDHEN, CDR2 SYDVKM. CDR3 length: 17 amino acids. CDR3 nucleotides: TGTGCCAGCAGCCCATCAATAGCGGGAGGGCCGTCGTACGAGCAGTACTTC. It encodes CASSPSIAGGPSYEQYF.

This clone was counted once. V is TRBV27 and J is TRBJ1-6, with no clear D. This CDR3 comprises 14 residues. Germline V CDR1 and CDR2: MNHEY, SMNVEV (reference sequence). Trimming shortened V by 2 bases and J by 8 bases, and 10 bases separated the two germline ends. The CDR3 sequence: CASSLGYGHSPLHF. DNA of the CDR3: TGTGCCAGCAGTTTAGGGTACGGCCATTCACCCCTCCACTTT.

The chain employs TRBV7-9 and TRBJ2-2; the match to TRBD2 covers 12 bases. The V gene end was trimmed by 3 bases and the J gene end by 7 bases; junction bases not matched to a gene: 6. The CDR3 contains 16 residues. Germline values: CDR1 SEHNR, CDR2 FQNEAQ (reference sequence). The chain's CDR3 is CASSFRLAGAIGELFF. CDR3 DNA: TGTGCCAGCAGCTTTCGACTAGCGGGAGCCATCGGGGAGCTGTTTTTT. The full variable domain, completed using reference TRBV7-9 and TRBJ2-2, is DTGVSQNPRHKITKRGQNVTFRCDPISEHNRLYWYRQTLGQGPEFLTYFQNEAQLEKSRLLSDRFSAERPKGSFSTLEIQRTEQGDSAMYLCASSFRLAGAIGELFFGEGSRLTVL.

The rearrangement joins TRBV5-1 to TRBJ2-7, with 9 bases matching TRBD1. The V gene's germline CDR1 is SGHRS and CDR2 YFSETQ. The CDR3 is made up of 13 amino acids. V dropped 4 bases and J dropped 8; count of bases not matched to a gene: 7. This CDR3 is CASSEQGAQKQYF. DNA for the CDR3: TGCGCCAGCAGCGAACAGGGGGCGCAGAAGCAGTACTTC.

This clone was picked up one time. The gene calls are TRBV10-2 and TRBJ1-1; 10 bases are shared with TRBD1. Germline V gives CDR1 WSHSY, CDR2 SAAADI. This CDR3 has 15 residues. J was trimmed by 4 bases and V by 5 bases; bases with no gene match: 7. CDR3 sequence reads: CASSLDRGRITEAFF. CDR3 bases: TGCGCCAGCAGTCTCGACAGGGGGCGAATCACTGAAGCTTTCTTT.

This clone has just a few counts. The chain joins TRBV28 to TRBJ2-1; D is undetermined. The CDR3 sequence is 13 residues long. V lost 5 bases to trimming and J lost 0 bases, with 5 bases between them. Germline CDR1 is MDHEN and CDR2 is SYDVKM. The CDR3 DNA is TGTGCCAGCAGTCGAGCCTCCTACAATGAGCAGTTCTTC. It encodes CASSRASYNEQFF.

The CDR3 loop is CASSTGTGALRQYF. For the CDR3, the DNA is TGTGCCAGCAGTACCGGGACAGGGGCTCTTCGGCAGTACTTC. The V call is TRBV28, the J call TRBJ2-7, with 10 bases that match TRBD1. The junction had 10 bases not matched to a gene; V was cut back by 5 bases and J by 9 bases. The germline V gene has CDR1 MDHEN and CDR2 SYDVKM. The CDR3 sequence is 14 residues long.

The chain recombines TRBV27 with TRBJ2-1; TRBD2 aligns across 8 bases. Per germline, CDR1 MNHEY and CDR2 SMNVEV (reference sequence). The J segment lost 6 bases and the V segment lost 5 bases, leaving 3 bases of the junction unmatched. The CDR3 length is 13 residues. CDR3 coding DNA: TGTGCCAGCAGTCTTAGCGGGACCAATGAGCAGTTCTTC. Translation: CASSLSGTNEQFF.

The CDR3 loop reads CASSLSNGGTYNEQFF. As DNA, the CDR3 is TGTGCCAGCAGCTTGTCGAACGGGGGGACCTACAATGAGCAGTTCTTC. J is TRBJ2-1 and V is TRBV5-8; 7 bases are a match to TRBD2. The V gene end was trimmed by 1 base and the J gene end by 2 bases; junction bases not matched to a gene: 6. The CDR3 contains 16 residues. Looked up from germline, CDR1 is SGHTS and CDR2 is YDEGEE.

This clone is a singleton in its sample. The chain is built from TRBV5-1 and TRBJ2-2, with D hard to call. Trimming took off 7 bases at V and 4 bases at J, with 8 bases between the two ends. From germline, CDR1 is SGHRS and CDR2 YFSETQ. The CDR3 sequence is 12 residues long. The CDR3 DNA reads as TGCGCCAGCGCGCCCAGCACCGGGGAGCTGTTTTTT. Translation: CASAPSTGELFF.

The chain employs TRBV30 and TRBJ2-6; D perhaps matches TRBD1 (5 bases). Trimming removed 5 bases from V and 2 bases from J, with 7 bases in between. The CDR3 extends over 13 amino acids. The germline V gene has CDR1 GTSNPN and CDR2 SVGIG (reference sequence). The CDR3 spells CAWETAGANVLTF. In DNA form, the CDR3 reads TGTGCCTGGGAGACAGCTGGGGCCAACGTCCTGACTTTC.

V usage is TRBV28 and J usage is TRBJ2-2, with a possible D match to TRBD1 (5 bases). This CDR3 spans 15 amino acids. Per germline, CDR1 MDHEN and CDR2 SYDVKM. V lost 4 bases and J 4 bases, leaving 13 bases between the germline ends. The CDR3 protein is CASSSHGTGTGELFF. The CDR3 nucleotides are TGTGCCAGCAGTTCCCATGGAACAGGCACCGGGGAGCTGTTTTTT.

This chain links TRBV28 with TRBJ1-5; D is possibly TRBD1 (6 bases). The V end lost 1 base, the J end lost 4 bases, and 11 bases lay between the germline ends. Per the germline V gene, CDR1 is MDHEN and CDR2 is SYDVKM. This CDR3 is 15 amino acids long. The CDR3 bases are TGTGCCAGCAGTTTATTGACAGGAGCTAATCAGCCCCAGCATTTT. Translated, it gives CASSLLTGANQPQHF.

The rearrangement uses TRBV6-5 and TRBJ1-1; 9 bases line up with TRBD1. The CDR3 loop spans 15 amino acids. Germline assignment: CDR1 MNHEY and CDR2 SVGAGI. Germline trimming cut 2 bases from V and 3 bases from J; bases unmatched to any gene: 4. CDR3 DNA sequence: TGTGCCAGCAGTTACCCGGGACAGGGTTACACTGAAGCTTTCTTT. Its translation: CASSYPGQGYTEAFF.

J is TRBJ2-5 and V is TRBV10-2; D possibly corresponds to TRBD1 (6 bases). Per the germline V gene, CDR1 is WSHSY and CDR2 is SAAADI. The V end lost 6 bases, the J end lost 2 bases, and 10 bases lay between the germline ends. The length of the CDR3 is 13 residues. This CDR3 is CASSRDTQETQYF. The CDR3, as DNA: TGCGCCAGCAGCCGGGACACGCAAGAGACCCAGTACTTC.